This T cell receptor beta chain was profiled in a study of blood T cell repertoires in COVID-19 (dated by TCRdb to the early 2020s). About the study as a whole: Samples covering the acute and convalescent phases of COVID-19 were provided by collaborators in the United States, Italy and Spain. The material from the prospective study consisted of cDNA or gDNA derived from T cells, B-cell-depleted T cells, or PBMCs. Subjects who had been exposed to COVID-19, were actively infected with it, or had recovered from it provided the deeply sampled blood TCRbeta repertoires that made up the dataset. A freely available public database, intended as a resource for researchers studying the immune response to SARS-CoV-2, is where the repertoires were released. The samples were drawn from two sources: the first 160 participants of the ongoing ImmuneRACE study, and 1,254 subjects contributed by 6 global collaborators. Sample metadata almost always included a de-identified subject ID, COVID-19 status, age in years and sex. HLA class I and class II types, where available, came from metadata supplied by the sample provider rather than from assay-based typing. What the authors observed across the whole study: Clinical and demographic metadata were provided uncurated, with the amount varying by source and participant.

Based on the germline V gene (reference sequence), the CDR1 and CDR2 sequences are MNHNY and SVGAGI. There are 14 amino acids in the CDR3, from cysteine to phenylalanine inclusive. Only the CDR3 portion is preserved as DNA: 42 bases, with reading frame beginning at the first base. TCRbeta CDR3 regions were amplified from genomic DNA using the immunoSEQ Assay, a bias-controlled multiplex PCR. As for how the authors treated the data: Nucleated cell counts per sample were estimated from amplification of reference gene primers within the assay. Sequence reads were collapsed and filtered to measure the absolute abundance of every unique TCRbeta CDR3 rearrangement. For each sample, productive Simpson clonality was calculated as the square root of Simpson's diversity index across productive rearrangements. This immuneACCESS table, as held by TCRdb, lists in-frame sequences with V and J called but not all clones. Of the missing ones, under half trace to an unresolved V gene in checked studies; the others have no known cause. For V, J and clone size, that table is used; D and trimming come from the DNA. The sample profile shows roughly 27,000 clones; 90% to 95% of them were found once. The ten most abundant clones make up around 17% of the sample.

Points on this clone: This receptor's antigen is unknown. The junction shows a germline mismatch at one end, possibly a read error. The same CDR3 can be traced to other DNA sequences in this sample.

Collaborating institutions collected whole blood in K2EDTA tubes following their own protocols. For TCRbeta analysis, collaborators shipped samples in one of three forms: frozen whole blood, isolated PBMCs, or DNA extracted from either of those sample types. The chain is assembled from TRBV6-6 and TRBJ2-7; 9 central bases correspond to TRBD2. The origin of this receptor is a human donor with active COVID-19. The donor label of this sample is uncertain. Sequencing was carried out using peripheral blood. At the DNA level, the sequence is TGTGCCAGCAGTTTGAGCGGGAGGCCCTACGAACAGTACTTC. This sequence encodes CASSLSGRPYEQYF.